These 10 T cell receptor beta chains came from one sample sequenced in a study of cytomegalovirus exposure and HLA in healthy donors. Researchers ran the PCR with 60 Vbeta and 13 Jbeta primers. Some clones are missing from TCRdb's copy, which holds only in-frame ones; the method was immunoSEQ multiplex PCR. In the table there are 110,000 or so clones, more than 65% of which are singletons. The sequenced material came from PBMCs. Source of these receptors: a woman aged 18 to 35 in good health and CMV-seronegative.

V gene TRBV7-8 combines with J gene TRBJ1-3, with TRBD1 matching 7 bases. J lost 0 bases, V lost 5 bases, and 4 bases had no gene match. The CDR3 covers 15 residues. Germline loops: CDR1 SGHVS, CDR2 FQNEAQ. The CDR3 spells CASSQDRRSGNTIYF. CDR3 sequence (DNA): TGTGCCAGCAGCCAGGACAGGCGCTCTGGAAACACCATATATTTT.

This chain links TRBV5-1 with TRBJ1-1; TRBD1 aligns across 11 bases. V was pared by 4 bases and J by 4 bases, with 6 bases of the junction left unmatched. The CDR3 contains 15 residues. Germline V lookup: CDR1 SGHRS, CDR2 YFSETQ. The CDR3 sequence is CASSNSGTGGTEAFF. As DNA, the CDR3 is TGCGCCAGCAGCAACAGTGGGACAGGGGGCACTGAAGCTTTCTTT.

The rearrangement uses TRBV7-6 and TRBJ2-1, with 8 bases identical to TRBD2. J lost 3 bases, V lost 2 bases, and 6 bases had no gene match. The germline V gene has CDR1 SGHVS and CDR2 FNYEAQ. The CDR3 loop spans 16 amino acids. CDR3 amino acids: CASSLRSGSYYNEQFF. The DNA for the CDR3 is TGTGCCAGCAGCTTACGCAGCGGGAGTTACTACAATGAGCAGTTCTTC.

CDR3 sequence reads: CAWRWDRDGYTF. Written as DNA, the CDR3 is TGTGCCTGGAGGTGGGACAGGGATGGCTACACCTTC. The genes are TRBV30 and TRBJ1-2, with 9 positions matching TRBD1. V dropped 3 bases and J dropped 6; count of bases not matched to a gene: 2. Germline CDR1 GTSNPN, CDR2 SVGIG (reference sequence). CDR3 length: 12 amino acids.

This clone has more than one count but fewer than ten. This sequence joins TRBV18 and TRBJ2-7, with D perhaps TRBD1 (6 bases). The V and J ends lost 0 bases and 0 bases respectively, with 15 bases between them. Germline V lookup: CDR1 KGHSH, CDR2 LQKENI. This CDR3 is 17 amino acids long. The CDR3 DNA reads TGTGCCAGCTCACCACCCCGACAGGCCTTTACCTCCTACGAGCAGTACTTC. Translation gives CASSPPRQAFTSYEQYF. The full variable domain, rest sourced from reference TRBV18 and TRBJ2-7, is NAGVMQNPRHLVRRRGQEARLRCSPMKGHSHVYWYRQLPEEGLKFMVYLQKENIIDESGMPKERFSAEFPKEGPSILRIQQVVRGDSAAYFCASSPPRQAFTSYEQYFGPGTRLTVT.

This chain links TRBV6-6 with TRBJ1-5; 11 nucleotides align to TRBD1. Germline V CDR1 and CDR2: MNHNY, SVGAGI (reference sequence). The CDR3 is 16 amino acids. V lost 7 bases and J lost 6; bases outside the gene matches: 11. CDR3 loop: CASTKGQGALGQPQHF. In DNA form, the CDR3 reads TGTGCCAGCACCAAAGGACAGGGGGCTCTCGGTCAGCCCCAGCATTTT.

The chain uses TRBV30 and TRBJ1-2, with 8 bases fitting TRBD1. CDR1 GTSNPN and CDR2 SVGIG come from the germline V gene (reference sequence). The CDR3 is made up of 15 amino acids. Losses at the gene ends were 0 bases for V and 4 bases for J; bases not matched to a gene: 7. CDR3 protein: CAWSVSRTGPYGYTF. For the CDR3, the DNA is TGTGCCTGGAGTGTCTCCCGGACAGGGCCCTATGGCTACACCTTC.

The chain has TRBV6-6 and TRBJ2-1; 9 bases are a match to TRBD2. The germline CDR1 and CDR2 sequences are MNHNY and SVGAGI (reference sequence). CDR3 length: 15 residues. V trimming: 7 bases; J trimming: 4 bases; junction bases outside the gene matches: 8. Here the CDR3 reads CASTRWREGYNEQFF. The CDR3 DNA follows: TGTGCCAGCACCAGGTGGCGGGAGGGGTACAATGAGCAGTTCTTC.

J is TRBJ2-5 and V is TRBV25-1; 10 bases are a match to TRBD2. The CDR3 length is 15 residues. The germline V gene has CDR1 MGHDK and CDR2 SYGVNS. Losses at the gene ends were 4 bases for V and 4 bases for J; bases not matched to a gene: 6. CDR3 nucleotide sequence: TGTGCCAGCAGTGGGACTAGCGGCCCCCCAGAGACCCAGTACTTC. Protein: CASSGTSGPPETQYF.

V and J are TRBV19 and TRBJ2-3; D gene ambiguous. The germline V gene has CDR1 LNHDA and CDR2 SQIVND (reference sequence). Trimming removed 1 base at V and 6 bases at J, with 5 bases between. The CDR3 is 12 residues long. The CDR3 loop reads CASSIAEDTQYF. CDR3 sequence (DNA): TGTGCCAGTAGTATAGCGGAGGATACGCAGTATTTT.